The 2 T cell receptor beta chains below come from one sample, sequenced in a study of early T cells in non-severe SARS-CoV-2 infection (dated by TCRdb to 2020 to 2022). Library preparation was by 5' RACE. TCRdb names NextSeq 500 as the instrument used. TCRdb itself trimmed the public reads at Q25 with fastp, ran MiXCR and retained productive beta chains. Every CDR3 protein is listed once, alongside the most common genes and DNA of its rows. Recorded for this sample are roughly 30,000 distinct CDR3 sequences; 5.7% of them occurred a single time. The ten largest clones take up 5% to 7% of the sample. Material: whole blood. The receptor source for this set is an adult who was a healthcare worker with PCR-confirmed SARS-CoV-2 infection or an uninfected control (not recorded which).

The gene calls are TRBV7-9 and TRBJ2-5; D is ambiguous. The CDR3 totals 12 residues. V was cut by 5 bases and J by 5 bases, with 9 bases left in between. CDR1 and CDR2 from the germline V gene are SEHNR and FQNEAQ (reference sequence). DNA for the CDR3: TGTGCCAGCAGCCCTAATGTGGAGACCCAGTACTTC. Protein: CASSPNVETQYF.

This clonotype was seen more than once but under ten times. The chain joins TRBV2 to TRBJ2-3; D unresolved. The CDR3 is made up of 11 amino acids. V was shortened by 6 bases and J by 10 bases, with 11 bases between the two germline ends. Germline values: CDR1 SNHLY, CDR2 FYNNEI. Here the CDR3 reads CASSVFQAQYF. CDR3 sequence (DNA): TGTGCCAGCAGCGTATTCCAGGCGCAGTATTTT. Full variable domain (rest looked up from reference TRBV2 and TRBJ2-3): EPEVTQTPSHQVTQMGQEVILRCVPISNHLYFYWYRQILGQKVEFLVSFYNNEISEKSEIFDDQFSVERPDGSNFTLKIRSTKLEDSAMYFCASSVFQAQYFGPGTRLTVL.